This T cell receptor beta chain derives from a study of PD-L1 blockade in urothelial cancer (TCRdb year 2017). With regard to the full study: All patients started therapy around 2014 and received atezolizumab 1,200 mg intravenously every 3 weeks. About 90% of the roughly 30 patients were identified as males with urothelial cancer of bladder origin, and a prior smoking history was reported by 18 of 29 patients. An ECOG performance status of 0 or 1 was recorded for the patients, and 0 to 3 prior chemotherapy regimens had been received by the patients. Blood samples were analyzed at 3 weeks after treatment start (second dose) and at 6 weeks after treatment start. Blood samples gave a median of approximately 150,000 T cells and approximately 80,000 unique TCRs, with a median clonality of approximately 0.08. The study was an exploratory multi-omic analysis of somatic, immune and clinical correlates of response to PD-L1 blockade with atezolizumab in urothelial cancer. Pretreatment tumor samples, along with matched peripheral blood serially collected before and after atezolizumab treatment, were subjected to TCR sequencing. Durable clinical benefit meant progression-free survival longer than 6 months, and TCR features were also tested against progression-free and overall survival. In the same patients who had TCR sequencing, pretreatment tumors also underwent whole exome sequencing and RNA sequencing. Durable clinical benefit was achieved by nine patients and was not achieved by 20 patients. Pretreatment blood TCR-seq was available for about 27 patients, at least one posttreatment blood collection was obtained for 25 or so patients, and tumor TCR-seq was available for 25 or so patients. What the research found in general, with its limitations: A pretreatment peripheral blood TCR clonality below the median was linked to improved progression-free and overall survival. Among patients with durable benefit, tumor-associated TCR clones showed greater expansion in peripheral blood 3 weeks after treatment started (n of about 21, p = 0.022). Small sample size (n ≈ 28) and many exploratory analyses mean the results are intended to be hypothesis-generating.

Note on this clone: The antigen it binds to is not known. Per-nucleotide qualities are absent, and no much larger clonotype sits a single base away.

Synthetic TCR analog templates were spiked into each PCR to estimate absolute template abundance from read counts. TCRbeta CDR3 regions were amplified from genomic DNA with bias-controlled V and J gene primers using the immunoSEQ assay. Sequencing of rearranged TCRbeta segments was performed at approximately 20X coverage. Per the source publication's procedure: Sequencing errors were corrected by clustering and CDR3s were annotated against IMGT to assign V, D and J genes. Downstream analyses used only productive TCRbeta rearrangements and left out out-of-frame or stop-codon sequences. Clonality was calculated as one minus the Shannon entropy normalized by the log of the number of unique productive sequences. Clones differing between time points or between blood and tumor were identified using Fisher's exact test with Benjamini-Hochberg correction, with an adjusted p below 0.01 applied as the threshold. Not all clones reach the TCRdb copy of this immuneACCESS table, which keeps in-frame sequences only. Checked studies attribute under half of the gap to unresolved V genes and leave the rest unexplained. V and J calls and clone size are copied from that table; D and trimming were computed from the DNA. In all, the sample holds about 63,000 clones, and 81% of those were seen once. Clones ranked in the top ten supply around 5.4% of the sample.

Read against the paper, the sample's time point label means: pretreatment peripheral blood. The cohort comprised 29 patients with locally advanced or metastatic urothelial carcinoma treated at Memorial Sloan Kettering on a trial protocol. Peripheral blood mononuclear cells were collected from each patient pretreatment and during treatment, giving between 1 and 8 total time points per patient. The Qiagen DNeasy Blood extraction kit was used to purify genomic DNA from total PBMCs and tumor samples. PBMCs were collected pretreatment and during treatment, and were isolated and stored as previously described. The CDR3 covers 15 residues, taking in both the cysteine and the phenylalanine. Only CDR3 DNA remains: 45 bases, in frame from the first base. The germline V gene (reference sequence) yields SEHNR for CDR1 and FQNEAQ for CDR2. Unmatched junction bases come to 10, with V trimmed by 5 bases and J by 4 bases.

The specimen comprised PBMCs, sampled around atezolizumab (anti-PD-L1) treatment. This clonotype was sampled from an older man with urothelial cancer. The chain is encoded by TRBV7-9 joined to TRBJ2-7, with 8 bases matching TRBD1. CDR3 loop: CASSPGTGAGYEQYF. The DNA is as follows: TGTGCCAGCAGCCCCGGGACAGGAGCCGGTTACGAGCAGTACTTC.